This T cell receptor beta chain was obtained from a study of cytomegalovirus exposure and HLA in healthy donors. The study's findings and limits: Later, an analysis showed that TCR beta chains associated with HLA were more clonally expanded than others that were equally common. In a later analysis, a missense DCLRE1C variant was linked to TCR beta V- and J-gene trimming.

Comments on this clone: Its antigen is not known.

V was pared by 5 bases and J by 0 bases, with 7 bases of the junction left unmatched. The CDR3 consists of 16 residues. The germline V gene encodes CDR1 SEHNR and CDR2 FQNEAQ (reference sequence). Primers for the PCR totalled 60 Vbeta and 13 Jbeta. Profiled with immunoSEQ multiplex PCR; TCRdb holds only in-frame clones, not every one. The sample has approximately 90,000 clones; around three quarters are singletons. Sequencing was carried out using PBMCs. This TCR came from a male donor in good health and CMV-seronegative. V usage is TRBV7-9 and J usage is TRBJ1-5; TRBD1 agrees at 7 bases. In nucleotides, the CDR3 is TGTGCCAGCAGCCCCGGGACAGTTTATAGCAATCAGCCCCAGCATTTT. This codes for CASSPGTVYSNQPQHF.